Presented here are 21 T cell receptor beta chains from one specimen sequenced in a study of blood T cell repertoires in COVID-19 (dated by TCRdb to 2020 to 2022). The protocol used for the library was the immunoSEQ multiplex PCR assay. TCRdb's version of the immuneACCESS table is confined to in-frame rearrangements and falls short of the full clone set. An unresolved V gene accounts for under half of the shortfall where checked; the remainder is of unknown origin. The sample contains over 130,000 clones, approximately 90% of them found a single time. 25% to 35% of the sample comes from the top ten. What was sequenced was peripheral blood. Receptors originate from a human donor in a cohort sampled during active COVID-19.

The chain links TRBV19 to TRBJ2-7; possible D gene TRBD2, 6 bases. Germline-derived CDR1 and CDR2 are LNHDA and SQIVND (reference sequence). V dropped 6 bases and J dropped 2 bases, with 14 bases sitting between them. The length of the CDR3 is 14 residues. The CDR3 nucleotides read TGTGCCAGTAGCCCCCGGGGGAGAACCTACGAGCAGTACTTC. Its translation is CASSPRGRTYEQYF.

The CDR3 loop is CASSPSGGTPDTQYF. DNA of the CDR3: TGTGCCAGCAGCCCGTCGGGGGGTACACCAGATACGCAGTATTTT. The genes are TRBV9 and TRBJ2-3; TRBD2 aligns across 7 bases. Unmatched junction bases numbered 9, after V lost 4 bases and J lost 4 bases. CDR3 length equals 15 residues. Germline-derived CDR1 and CDR2 are SGDLS and YYNGEE.

The rearrangement joins TRBV9 to TRBJ2-3; D remains ambiguous. The germline V gene has CDR1 SGDLS and CDR2 YYNGEE. Deletions cut 2 bases from V and 4 bases from J, with 11 bases between. CDR3 length equals 14 residues. The CDR3 is CASSVLLVPDTQYF. For the CDR3, the DNA is TGTGCCAGCAGCGTCCTCCTAGTACCAGATACGCAGTATTTT.

The chain carries TRBV5-1 and TRBJ2-6, with D possibly matching TRBD1 (6 bases). V shed 0 bases and J shed 4 bases, with 17 bases lying between them. Germline V CDR1 and CDR2: SGHRS, YFSETQ. The CDR3 spans 18 residues. The CDR3 loop reads CASSLGDTNLLGANVLTF. The CDR3 DNA reads as TGCGCCAGCAGCTTGGGGGACACAAACCTCTTAGGGGCCAACGTCCTGACTTTC.

This chain connects TRBV5-4 to TRBJ2-2; 8 nucleotides agree with TRBD1. V was pared by 4 bases and J by 7 bases, with 3 bases of the junction left unmatched. The length of the CDR3 is 13 residues. Germline values: CDR1 SGHNT, CDR2 YYREEE (reference sequence). The DNA for the CDR3 is TGTGCCAGCAGCCGGACAGGGAGCGGGGAGCTGTTTTTT. Translated: CASSRTGSGELFF.

The chain is built from TRBV2 and TRBJ1-2; 9 bases agree with TRBD1. CDR1 is SNHLY, CDR2 FYNNEI, per germline. V lost 4 bases and J lost 7; bases outside the gene matches: 7. There are 14 residues in the CDR3. CDR3 coding DNA: TGTGCCAGCAGTGCGGTAGGACAGGGGCTTGGCTACACCTTC. This gives the protein CASSAVGQGLGYTF. The complete variable domain, with remaining parts taken from reference TRBV2 and TRBJ1-2, reads EPEVTQTPSHQVTQMGQEVILRCVPISNHLYFYWYRQILGQKVEFLVSFYNNEISEKSEIFDDQFSVERPDGSNFTLKIRSTKLEDSAMYFCASSAVGQGLGYTFGSGTRLTVV.

The chain couples TRBV9 to TRBJ1-5, with D hard to call. Germline loops: CDR1 SGDLS, CDR2 YYNGEE. Trimming cost V 0 bases and J 0 bases, with 7 bases left between them. The CDR3 runs to 15 residues. The CDR3 bases are TGTGCCAGCAGCGTAGGCACTACTAGCAATCAGCCCCAGCATTTT. Protein product: CASSVGTTSNQPQHF.

V and J are TRBV3-1 (or the pseudogene TRBV3-2) and TRBJ2-5; D may be TRBD2 (6 bases). V dropped 0 bases and J dropped 0 bases, with 11 bases sitting between them. Germline V lookup: CDR1 LGHDT, CDR2 YNNKEL (reference sequence). The CDR3 sequence is 16 residues long. The CDR3 coding sequence is TGTGCCAGCAGCCAAGATTTCCGGGACTACCAAGAGACCCAGTACTTC. Translating gives CASSQDFRDYQETQYF.

This clone has only one observation. CDR3 amino acids: CASTAGSGELFF. DNA for the CDR3: TGTGCCTCCACGGCGGGCTCCGGGGAGCTGTTTTTT. The V gene is TRBV19, the J gene TRBJ2-2, with D possibly TRBD2 on 5 matching bases. The CDR3 has 12 amino acids. Trimming removed 11 bases at V and 6 bases at J, with 13 bases between. CDR1 is LNHDA and CDR2 is SQIVND in the germline V gene (reference sequence).

The chain couples TRBV9 to TRBJ2-3; tentative D call: TRBD2 (6 bases). Germline V gene data show CDR1 as SGDLS and CDR2 as YYNGEE. The V end lost 4 bases, the J end lost 3 bases, and 12 bases lay between the germline ends. The CDR3 loop spans 14 amino acids. CDR3 sequence (DNA): TGTGCCAGCAGCCCCGGGACTTCAACAGATACGCAGTATTTT. Translation gives CASSPGTSTDTQYF.

This sequence joins TRBV7-9 and TRBJ1-2, with unresolved D. Germline CDR1 is SEHNR and CDR2 is FQNEAQ (reference sequence). The CDR3 covers 13 residues. The V gene lost 1 base and the J gene lost 6 bases, with 9 bases spanning the gap. CDR3 protein: CASSLGALDGYTF. The DNA of the CDR3 is TGTGCCAGCAGCTTAGGGGCCCTCGATGGCTACACCTTC.

This chain uses TRBV7-9 with TRBJ2-1, with 7 nucleotides matching TRBD1. This CDR3 has 18 amino acids. Germline CDR1 and CDR2: SEHNR and FQNEAQ (reference sequence). With V trimmed by 5 bases and J by 7 bases, 20 bases remained unmatched. The CDR3 region has the DNA TGTGCCAGCAGCCTATCTCCAACCGGGACAGCTTTTAGGAATGAGCAGTTCTTC. It yields the protein CASSLSPTGTAFRNEQFF.

CDR3 coding DNA: TGTGCCAGCAGAAACCGACTAGCGAGGGGGGAGCTGTTTTTT. This sequence encodes CASRNRLARGELFF. The chain uses TRBV7-2 and TRBJ2-2; TRBD2 aligns across 8 bases. CDR3 length: 14 amino acids. Losses at the gene ends were 6 bases for V and 8 bases for J; bases not matched to a gene: 8. Germline CDR1 reads SGHTA; CDR2 reads FQGNSA.

The rearrangement links TRBV6-1 to TRBJ2-7; TRBD2 aligns across 7 bases. V was pared by 2 bases and J by 7 bases, with 8 bases of the junction left unmatched. CDR3 length: 14 residues. Germline V gene data show CDR1 as MNHNS and CDR2 as SASEGT. In DNA form, the CDR3 reads TGTGCCAGCAGTGAACCCCGGGGGGTCCGGGAGCAGTACTTC. Residues: CASSEPRGVREQYF.

The CDR3 coding sequence is TGTGCCACTGCCGGGGGGGCTTCCTACGAGCAGTACTTC. Amino acid sequence: CATAGGASYEQYF. The chain couples TRBV24-1 to TRBJ2-7; 8 bases align to TRBD2. The CDR3 length is 13 residues. The germline V gene encodes CDR1 KGHDR and CDR2 SFDVKD. V lost 10 bases and J lost 1; bases outside the gene matches: 5.

The chain joins TRBV30 to TRBJ1-5, with TRBD1 matching 9 bases. This CDR3 spans 14 amino acids. The junction had 6 bases not matched to a gene; V was cut back by 6 bases and J by 3 bases. Germline values: CDR1 GTSNPN, CDR2 SVGIG (reference sequence). CDR3 nucleotides: TGTGCCTGCCAGACAGGGGGAACCAATCAGCCCCAGCATTTT. Amino acid sequence: CACQTGGTNQPQHF.

CDR3 nucleotide sequence: TGTGCCAGCAGTGCGGACTCAGGTCTCCAAGAGACCCAGTACTTC. Translated, it gives CASSADSGLQETQYF. The chain combines TRBV25-1 with TRBJ2-5; D is perhaps TRBD2 (5 bases). The CDR3 totals 15 residues. Trimming shortened V by 4 bases and J by 1 base, and 13 bases separated the two germline ends. Germline CDR1 is MGHDK and CDR2 is SYGVNS.

A few counts support this clone. This chain links TRBV7-9 with TRBJ2-3; 7 bases map to TRBD2. The CDR3 covers 16 residues. V trimming: 5 bases; J trimming: 1 base; junction bases outside the gene matches: 9. Germline values: CDR1 SEHNR, CDR2 FQNEAQ (reference sequence). Here the CDR3 reads CASSPRVAGGTDTQYF. Written as DNA, the CDR3 is TGTGCCAGCAGCCCTCGGGTGGCGGGGGGCACAGATACGCAGTATTTT. The complete variable domain, with remaining parts taken from reference TRBV7-9 and TRBJ2-3, reads DTGVSQNPRHKITKRGQNVTFRCDPISEHNRLYWYRQTLGQGPEFLTYFQNEAQLEKSRLLSDRFSAERPKGSFSTLEIQRTEQGDSAMYLCASSPRVAGGTDTQYFGPGTRLTVL.

This sequence joins TRBV19 and TRBJ2-7; D may be TRBD2 (6 bases). CDR1 is LNHDA and CDR2 is SQIVND in the germline V gene (reference sequence). The CDR3 is 14 amino acids. V lost 2 bases to trimming and J lost 7 bases, with 15 bases between them. In DNA form, the CDR3 reads TGTGCCAGTAGTATAACAGGCGGGATTCGGGAGCAGTACTTC. Translated, it gives CASSITGGIREQYF. The whole variable domain, filled in from reference TRBV19 and TRBJ2-7, reads DGGITQSPKYLFRKEGQNVTLSCEQNLNHDAMYWYRQDPGQGLRLIYYSQIVNDFQKGDIAEGYSVSREKKESFPLTVTSAQKNPTAFYLCASSITGGIREQYFGPGTRLTVT.

The rearrangement joins TRBV29-1 to TRBJ1-2; D may be TRBD1 (6 bases). V gave up 4 bases and J gave up 4 bases, with 13 bases separating them. The V gene's germline CDR1 is SQVTM and CDR2 ANQGSEA. The CDR3 runs 13 residues. Here the CDR3 reads CSVGGRGFYGYTF. The DNA for the CDR3 is TGCAGCGTTGGGGGCAGGGGATTCTATGGCTACACCTTC.

This chain joins TRBV3-1 (or the pseudogene TRBV3-2) and TRBJ2-3; D is possibly TRBD2 (5 bases). The CDR3 has 16 amino acids. V shed 4 bases and J shed 2 bases, with 16 bases lying between them. Germline loops: CDR1 LGHDT, CDR2 YNNKEL (reference sequence). The CDR3 reads CASSPASGLHTDTQYF. DNA of the CDR3: TGTGCCAGCAGCCCTGCCTCCGGACTTCACACAGATACGCAGTATTTT.